This T cell receptor beta chain is drawn from a study of early T cells in non-severe SARS-CoV-2 infection. Overall study: The authors sequenced bulk RNA from unsorted whole blood, leaving chains unpaired.

Germline V gives CDR1 SQVTM, CDR2 ANQGSEA. V lost 7 bases, J lost 5 bases, and 2 bases stayed unmatched. The CDR3 covers 11 residues. Individual cDNA molecules received unique molecular identifiers during library preparation. TCRdb re-called the 5' RACE reads through MiXCR, storing one row per CDR3 protein. The data contain about 66,000 distinct CDR3 sequences, about 12% of them seen just once; the ten biggest clones take up roughly 8.7%. As for this clonotype: What it binds is not known.

Findings of the study overall: VDJdb matches were skewed toward anti-spike CD8 T cell responses.

The rearrangement uses TRBV29-1 and TRBJ2-3; TRBD1 agrees at 8 bases. Input material: whole blood. The clonotype was recovered from an adult who was a healthcare worker with PCR-confirmed SARS-CoV-2 infection or an uninfected control (not recorded which). As DNA, the CDR3 is TGCAGCGCCGACAGGGGAGATACGCAGTATTTT. It yields the protein CSADRGDTQYF.